This T cell receptor (beta chain) was recorded in a study of CD8 T cells in ankylosing spondylitis. TCRdb re-analysed the 5' RACE reads in MiXCR, keeping a single row per CDR3 protein. The sample has a few hundred thousand distinct CDR3 sequences, around a tenth seen once. Many counts were recorded for this clonotype. No antigen is known for it. The germline gene is not matched at one end of the junction; a read error may be the cause. General observations from the study: Researchers report that disease-linked clones proved CD8+ and relatively rare in peripheral blood.

This CDR3 spans 13 amino acids. The source is a female donor with ankylosing spondylitis or in good health (not recorded which). V usage is TRBV12-3 or TRBV12-4 and J usage is TRBJ1-5; D is perhaps TRBD1 (6 bases). The sequenced sample was blood, either unsorted or a sorted T cell fraction (not recorded which). The CDR3 loop is CATSQGRNQPQHF. CDR3 DNA: TGTGCCACCAGTCAGGGGAGGAATCAGCCCCAGCATTTT.